The next 8 T cell receptor beta chains were all read from a single sample in a study of blood T cell repertoires in COVID-19. The table came from immunoSEQ multiplex PCR; TCRdb's copy has only in-frame clones and leaves some out. The sample consists of 200,000 to 250,000 clones, about 85% of them appearing once. Specimen: PBMCs or T cells enriched from blood (not recorded which). All receptors come from a young man who had recovered from COVID-19.

The J gene is TRBJ2-1, the V gene TRBV3-1 (or the pseudogene TRBV3-2); the D gene is possibly TRBD2 (6 bases). This CDR3 is 16 amino acids long. Germline V lookup: CDR1 LGHDT, CDR2 YNNKEL (reference sequence). V was trimmed by 4 bases and J by 4 bases, leaving 17 bases between them. The CDR3 DNA sequence: TGTGCCAGCAGCCTGACCCTTAGCGGATTATACAATGAGCAGTTCTTC. Its translation is CASSLTLSGLYNEQFF.

V usage is TRBV24-1 and J usage is TRBJ2-5; D might be TRBD2 (5 bases). Germline CDR1 KGHDR, CDR2 SFDVKD. This CDR3 is built from 12 residues. The V and J ends lost 5 bases and 4 bases respectively, with 7 bases between them. The CDR3 coding sequence is TGTGCCACCAGTGCCCGGGGAGAGACCCAGTACTTC. Translation gives CATSARGETQYF.

V and J are TRBV30 and TRBJ1-1, with unresolved D. The CDR3 contains 11 residues. V was trimmed by 5 bases and J by 6 bases, leaving 10 bases between them. CDR1 GTSNPN and CDR2 SVGIG come from the germline V gene (reference sequence). As DNA, the CDR3 is TGTGCCTGGGATCCGGGGTCTGAAGCTTTCTTT. It specifies CAWDPGSEAFF.

The CDR3 is CASSPGPTVHLDTQYF. In DNA form, the CDR3 reads TGTGCCAGCAGCCCAGGGCCTACGGTACATTTGGATACGCAGTATTTT. The chain combines TRBV5-6 with TRBJ2-3; a possible D gene is TRBD1 (5 bases). This CDR3 comprises 16 residues. The V gene lost 4 bases and the J gene lost 6 bases, with 21 bases spanning the gap. Per the germline V gene, CDR1 is SGHDT and CDR2 is YYEEEE.

This chain connects TRBV6-5 to TRBJ1-2, with TRBD1 matching 7 bases. The CDR3 runs 13 residues. The V gene end was trimmed by 5 bases and the J gene end by 6 bases; junction bases not matched to a gene: 6. Germline CDR1 and CDR2: MNHEY and SVGAGI. The CDR3 here is CASSPTGSHGYTF. The CDR3 DNA is TGTGCCAGCAGTCCGACAGGGAGCCATGGCTACACCTTC.

This CDR3 is CASSSRDRASYEQYF. CDR3 bases: TGTGCCAGCAGCTCCCGGGACAGGGCTTCCTACGAGCAGTACTTC. The V and J genes are TRBV7-9 and TRBJ2-7; 9 positions agree with TRBD1. Germline-derived CDR1 and CDR2 are SEHNR and FQNEAQ (reference sequence). V trimming: 4 bases; J trimming: 1 base; junction bases outside the gene matches: 5. CDR3 length: 15 amino acids.

V is TRBV4-3 and J is TRBJ2-3; TRBD2 matches at 8 bases. Trimming at V came to 4 bases and at J to 3 bases, leaving 6 bases not matched to a gene. The CDR3 has 15 amino acids. Per the germline V gene, CDR1 is LGHNA and CDR2 is YSLEER. The CDR3 loop reads CASSPRGGITDTQYF. CDR3 in DNA: TGCGCCAGCAGCCCGCGCGGGGGGATTACAGATACGCAGTATTTT.

The chain joins TRBV2 to TRBJ1-5, with TRBD1 as a possible D gene (6 bases). Germline V lookup: CDR1 SNHLY, CDR2 FYNNEI. The CDR3 consists of 12 residues. V lost 11 bases and J lost 4, with 12 bases in between. CDR3 DNA: TGTGCCCAAGGGGGGGGGAATCAGCCCCAGCATTTT. Residues: CAQGGGNQPQHF.